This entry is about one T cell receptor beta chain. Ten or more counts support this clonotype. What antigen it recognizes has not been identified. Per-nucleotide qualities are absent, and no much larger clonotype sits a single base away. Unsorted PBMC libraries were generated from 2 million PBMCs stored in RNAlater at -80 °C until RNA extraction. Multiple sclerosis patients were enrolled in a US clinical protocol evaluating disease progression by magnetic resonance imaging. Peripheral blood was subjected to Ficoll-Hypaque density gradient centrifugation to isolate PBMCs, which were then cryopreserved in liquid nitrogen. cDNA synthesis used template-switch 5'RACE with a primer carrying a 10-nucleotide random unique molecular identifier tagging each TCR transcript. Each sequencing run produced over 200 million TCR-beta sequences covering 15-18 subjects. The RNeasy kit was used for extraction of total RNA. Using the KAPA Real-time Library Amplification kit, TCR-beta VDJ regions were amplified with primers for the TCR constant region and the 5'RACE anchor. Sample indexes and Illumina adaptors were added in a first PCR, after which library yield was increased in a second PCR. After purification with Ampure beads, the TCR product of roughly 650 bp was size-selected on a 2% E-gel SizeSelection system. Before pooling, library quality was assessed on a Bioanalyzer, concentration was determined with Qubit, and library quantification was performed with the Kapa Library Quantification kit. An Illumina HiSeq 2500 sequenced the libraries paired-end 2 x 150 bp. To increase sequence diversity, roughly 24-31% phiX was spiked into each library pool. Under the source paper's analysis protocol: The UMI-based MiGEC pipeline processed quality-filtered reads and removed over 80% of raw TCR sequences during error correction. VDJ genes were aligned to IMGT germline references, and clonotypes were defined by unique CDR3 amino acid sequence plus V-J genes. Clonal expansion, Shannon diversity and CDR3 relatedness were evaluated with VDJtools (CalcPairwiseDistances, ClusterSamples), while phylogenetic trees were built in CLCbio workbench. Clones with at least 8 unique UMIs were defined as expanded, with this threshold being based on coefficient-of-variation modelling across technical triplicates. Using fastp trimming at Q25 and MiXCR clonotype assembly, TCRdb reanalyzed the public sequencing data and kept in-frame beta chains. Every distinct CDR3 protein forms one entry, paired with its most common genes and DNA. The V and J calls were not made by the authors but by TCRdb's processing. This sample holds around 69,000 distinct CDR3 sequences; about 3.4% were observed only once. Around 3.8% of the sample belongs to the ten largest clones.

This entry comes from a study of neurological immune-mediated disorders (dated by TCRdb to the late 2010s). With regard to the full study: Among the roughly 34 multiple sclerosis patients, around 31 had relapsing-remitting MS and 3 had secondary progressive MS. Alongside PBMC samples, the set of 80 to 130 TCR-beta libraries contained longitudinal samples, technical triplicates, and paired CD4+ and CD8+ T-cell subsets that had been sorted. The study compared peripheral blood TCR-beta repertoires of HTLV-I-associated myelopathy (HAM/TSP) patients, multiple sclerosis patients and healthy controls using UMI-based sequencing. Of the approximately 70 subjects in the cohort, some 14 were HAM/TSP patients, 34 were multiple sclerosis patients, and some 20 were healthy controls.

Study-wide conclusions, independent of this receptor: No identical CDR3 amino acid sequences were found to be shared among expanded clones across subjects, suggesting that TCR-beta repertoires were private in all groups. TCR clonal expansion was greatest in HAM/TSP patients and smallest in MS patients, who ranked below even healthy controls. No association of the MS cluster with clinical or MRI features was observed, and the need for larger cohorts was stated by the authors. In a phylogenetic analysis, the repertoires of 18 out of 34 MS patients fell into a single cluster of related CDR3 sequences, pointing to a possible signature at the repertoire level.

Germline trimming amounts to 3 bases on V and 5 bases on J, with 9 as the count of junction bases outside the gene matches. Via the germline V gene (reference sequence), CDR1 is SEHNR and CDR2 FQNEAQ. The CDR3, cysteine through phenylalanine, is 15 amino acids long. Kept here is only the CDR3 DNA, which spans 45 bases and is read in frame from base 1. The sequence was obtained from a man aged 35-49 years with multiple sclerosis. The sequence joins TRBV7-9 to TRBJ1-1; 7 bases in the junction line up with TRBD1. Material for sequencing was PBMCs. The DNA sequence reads TGTGCCAGCAGCTTCTTACAGGGGAAAGGAACTGAAGCTTTCTTT. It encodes CASSFLQGKGTEAFF.